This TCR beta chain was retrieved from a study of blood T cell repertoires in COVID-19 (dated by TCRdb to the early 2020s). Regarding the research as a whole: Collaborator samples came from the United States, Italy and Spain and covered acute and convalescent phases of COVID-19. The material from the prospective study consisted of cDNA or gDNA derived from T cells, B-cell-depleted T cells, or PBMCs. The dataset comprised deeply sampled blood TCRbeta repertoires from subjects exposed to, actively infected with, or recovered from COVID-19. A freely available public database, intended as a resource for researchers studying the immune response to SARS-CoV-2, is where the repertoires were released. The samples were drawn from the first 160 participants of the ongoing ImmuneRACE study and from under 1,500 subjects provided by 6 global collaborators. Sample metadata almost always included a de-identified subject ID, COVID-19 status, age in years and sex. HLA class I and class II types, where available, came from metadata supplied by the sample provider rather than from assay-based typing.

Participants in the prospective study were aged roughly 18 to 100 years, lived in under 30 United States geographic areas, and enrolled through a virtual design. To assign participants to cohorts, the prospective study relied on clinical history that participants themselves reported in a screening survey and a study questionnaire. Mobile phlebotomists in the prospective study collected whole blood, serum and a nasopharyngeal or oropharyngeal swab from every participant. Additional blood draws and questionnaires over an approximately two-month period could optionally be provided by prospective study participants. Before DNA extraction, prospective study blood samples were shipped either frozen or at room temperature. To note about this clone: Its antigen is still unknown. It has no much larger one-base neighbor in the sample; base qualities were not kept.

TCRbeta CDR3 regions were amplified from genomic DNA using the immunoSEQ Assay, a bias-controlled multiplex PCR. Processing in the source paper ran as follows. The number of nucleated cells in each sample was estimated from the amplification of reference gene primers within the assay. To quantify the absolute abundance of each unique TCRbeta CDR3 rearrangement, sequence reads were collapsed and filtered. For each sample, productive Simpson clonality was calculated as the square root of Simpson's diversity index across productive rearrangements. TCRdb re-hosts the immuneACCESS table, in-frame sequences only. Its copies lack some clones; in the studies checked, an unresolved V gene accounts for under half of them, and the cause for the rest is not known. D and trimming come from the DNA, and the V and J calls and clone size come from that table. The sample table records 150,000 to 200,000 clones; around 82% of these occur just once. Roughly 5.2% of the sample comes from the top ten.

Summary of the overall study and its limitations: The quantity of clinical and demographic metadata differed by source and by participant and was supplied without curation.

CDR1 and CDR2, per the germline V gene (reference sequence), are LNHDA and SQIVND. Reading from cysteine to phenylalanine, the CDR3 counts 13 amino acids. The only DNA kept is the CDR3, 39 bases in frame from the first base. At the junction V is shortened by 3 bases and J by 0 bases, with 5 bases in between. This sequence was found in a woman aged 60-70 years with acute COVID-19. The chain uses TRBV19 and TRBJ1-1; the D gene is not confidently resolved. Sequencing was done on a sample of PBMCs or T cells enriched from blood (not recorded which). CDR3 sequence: CASSIRVNTEAFF. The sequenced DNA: TGTGCCAGTAGTATTAGAGTGAACACTGAAGCTTTCTTT.